This TCR beta chain derives from a study of blood T cell repertoires in COVID-19. Study-level background: Acute-phase and convalescent COVID-19 samples originated in the United States, Italy and Spain. PBMCs, B-cell-depleted T cells, or T cells were the source of the cDNA or gDNA that made up the material.

V shed 3 bases and J 0 bases; nucleotides not matched to a gene: 6. Germline V gene lookup returns CDR1 LNHDA and CDR2 SQIVND (reference sequence). The CDR3 has 16 residues. Sequenced by immunoSEQ multiplex PCR; TCRdb stores in-frame clones only, minus some. The table has approximately 250,000 clones, approximately 88% seen once; the top ten hold roughly a tenth. The Seattle patients, enrolled during active infection, were followed longitudinally. The chain employs TRBV19 and TRBJ1-2, with 8 bases aligning to TRBD1. This clonotype was obtained from a woman aged 65 to 85 with COVID-19, enrolled during active disease. Input material: peripheral blood. The CDR3 sequence is CASSIPQGAANYGYTF. CDR3 nucleotide sequence: TGTGCCAGTAGTATCCCTCAGGGGGCAGCTAACTATGGCTACACCTTC. Full variable domain (remainder filled in from reference TRBV19 and TRBJ1-2): DGGITQSPKYLFRKEGQNVTLSCEQNLNHDAMYWYRQDPGQGLRLIYYSQIVNDFQKGDIAEGYSVSREKKESFPLTVTSAQKNPTAFYLCASSIPQGAANYGYTFGSGTRLTVV.